Here is one TCR beta chain with its context. The antigen is undetermined. This record belongs to a study of vaccination and CD4 T cells after COVID-19. Cultured CD4+ T-cell DNA underwent Oncomine TCR Beta short-read sequencing. Cultured CD4+ T cells yielded the extracted genomic DNA. TCRdb re-derived calls from the PCR reads in MiXCR, one entry per CDR3 protein. The sample has fewer than 16,000 distinct CDR3 sequences, about half seen once. The germline V gene has CDR1 KGHDR and CDR2 SFDVKD. V was trimmed by 2 bases and J by 8 bases, leaving 18 bases between them. The CDR3 is made up of 16 amino acids. Treatment defined: roughly nine-day PBMC culture with coronavirus spike peptide pools or control peptides (ViraFEST assay).

The V and J genes are TRBV24-1 and TRBJ2-1; TRBD2 is a possible D gene (6 bases). The receptor's source is a human donor who had recovered from COVID-19. The sequenced sample consisted of CD4+ T cells from blood, cultured in vitro. DNA for the CDR3: TGTGCCACCAGTGATTACCGACTAGGGCAAGCGGATGAGCAGTTCTTC. It encodes CATSDYRLGQADEQFF.